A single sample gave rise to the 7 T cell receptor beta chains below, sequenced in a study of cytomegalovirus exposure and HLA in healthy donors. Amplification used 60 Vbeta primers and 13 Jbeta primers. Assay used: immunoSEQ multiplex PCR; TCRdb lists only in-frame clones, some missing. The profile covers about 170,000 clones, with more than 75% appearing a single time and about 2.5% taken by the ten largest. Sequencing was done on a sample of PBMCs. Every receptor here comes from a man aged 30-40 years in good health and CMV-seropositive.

The CDR3: CASSARQGFNTEAFF. CDR3 in DNA: TGTGCCAGCAGCGCCCGACAGGGCTTTAACACTGAAGCTTTCTTT. This chain joins TRBV5-4 and TRBJ1-1, with 7 bases matching TRBD1. Germline-derived CDR1 and CDR2 are SGHNT and YYREEE (reference sequence). The CDR3 contains 15 residues. Trimming cost V 4 bases and J 2 bases; bases outside gene matches: 8.

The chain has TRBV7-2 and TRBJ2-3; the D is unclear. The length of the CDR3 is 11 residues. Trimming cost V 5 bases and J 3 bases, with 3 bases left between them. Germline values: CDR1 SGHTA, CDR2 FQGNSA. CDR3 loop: CASSQTDTQYF. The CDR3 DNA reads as TGTGCCAGCAGCCAAACAGATACGCAGTATTTT. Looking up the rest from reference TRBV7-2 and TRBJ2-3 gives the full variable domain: GAGVSQSPSNKVTEKGKDVELRCDPISGHTALYWYRQSLGQGLEFLIYFQGNSAPDKSGLPSDRFSAERTGGSVSTLTIQRTQQEDSAVYLCASSQTDTQYFGPGTRLTVL.

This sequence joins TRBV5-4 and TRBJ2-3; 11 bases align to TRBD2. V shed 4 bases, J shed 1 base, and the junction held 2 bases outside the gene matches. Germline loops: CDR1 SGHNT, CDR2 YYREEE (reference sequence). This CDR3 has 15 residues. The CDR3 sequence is CASSRGLAGTDTQYF. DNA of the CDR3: TGTGCCAGCAGCAGGGGACTAGCGGGCACAGATACGCAGTATTTT.

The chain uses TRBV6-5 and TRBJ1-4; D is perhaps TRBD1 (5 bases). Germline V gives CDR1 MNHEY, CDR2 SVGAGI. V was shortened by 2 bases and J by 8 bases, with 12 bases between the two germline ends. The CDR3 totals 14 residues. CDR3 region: CASSYGGVQEKLFF. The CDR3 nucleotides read TGTGCCAGCAGTTACGGAGGGGTACAGGAAAAACTGTTTTTT.

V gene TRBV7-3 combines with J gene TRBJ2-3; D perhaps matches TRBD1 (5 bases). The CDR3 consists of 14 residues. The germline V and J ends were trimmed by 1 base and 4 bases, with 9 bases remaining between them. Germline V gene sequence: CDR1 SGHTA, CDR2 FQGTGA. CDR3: CASSLRAGPDTQYF. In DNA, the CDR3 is TGTGCCAGCAGCTTAAGGGCAGGGCCAGATACGCAGTATTTT.

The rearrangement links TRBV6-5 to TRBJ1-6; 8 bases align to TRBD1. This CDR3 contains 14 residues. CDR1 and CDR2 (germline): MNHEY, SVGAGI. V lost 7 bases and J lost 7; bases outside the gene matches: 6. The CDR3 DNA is TGTGCCAGCACTATAGACAGGGGAAATTCACCCCTCCACTTT. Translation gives CASTIDRGNSPLHF.

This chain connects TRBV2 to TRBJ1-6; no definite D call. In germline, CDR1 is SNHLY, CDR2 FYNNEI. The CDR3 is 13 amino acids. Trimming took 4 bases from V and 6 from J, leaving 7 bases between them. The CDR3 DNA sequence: TGTGCCAGCAGTGCTAGGCTTAATTCACCCCTCCACTTT. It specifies CASSARLNSPLHF.